The next 15 T cell receptor beta chains were all read from a single sample in a study of blood T cells in healthy people across ages. Alongside a J-beta primer mix, a sample-barcoded 5' primer served in a second PCR lasting roughly 6 to 11 cycles. TCRdb passed the 5' RACE reads through MiXCR, listing each CDR3 protein once. The sample consists of 540,000 or so distinct CDR3 sequences, under 30% of them appearing once. The sample also formed part of further work on T cells of mothers and their children.

The specimen sequenced was blood. The source is a boy younger than 18 in good health.

The chain joins TRBV7-9 to TRBJ2-1, with a weak D call TRBD1 (6 bases). The end of the DNA fits TRBJ2-7 better, so the J call may be wrong. The CDR3 is made up of 12 amino acids. Germline CDR1 is SEHNR and CDR2 is FQNEAQ (reference sequence). The CDR3 loop is CASSNRALEQYF. Written as DNA, the CDR3 is TGTGCCAGCAGCAACAGGGCTCTCGAGCAGTACTTC.

CDR3 in amino acids: CASSWTAKETQYF. The CDR3 nucleotides read TGTGCCAGCAGCTGGACAGCGAAAGAGACCCAGTACTTC. The chain is built from TRBV7-9 and TRBJ2-5; a possible D gene is TRBD1 (6 bases). Germline-derived CDR1 and CDR2 are SEHNR and FQNEAQ (reference sequence). This CDR3 contains 13 residues. V gave up 4 bases and J gave up 3 bases, with 9 bases separating them.

This clonotype was observed many times. This chain uses TRBV5-1 with TRBJ2-6, with unresolved D. Germline V gene data show CDR1 as SGHRS and CDR2 as YFSETQ. The CDR3 is made up of 12 amino acids. V lost 5 bases, J lost 3 bases, and 3 bases lay in between. The CDR3, as DNA: TGCGCCAGCAGTGGTGGGGCCAACGTCCTGACTTTC. It specifies CASSGGANVLTF.

The J gene is TRBJ2-7, the V gene TRBV6-2 or TRBV6-3; D might be TRBD1 or TRBD2, each matching 5 bases. CDR3 length equals 15 residues. V was clipped by 6 bases and J by 3 bases, with 18 bases between them. Germline V CDR1 and CDR2: MNHEY, SVGEGT. Here the CDR3 reads CASSAVGQGRYEQYF. CDR3 in DNA: TGTGCCAGCAGCGCCGTGGGGCAGGGACGCTACGAGCAGTACTTC.

The chain carries TRBV5-1 and TRBJ2-1, with TRBD2 matching 7 bases. CDR1 and CDR2 from the germline V gene are SGHRS and YFSETQ. The CDR3 has 15 amino acids. J was trimmed by 6 bases and V by 0 bases; bases with no gene match: 6. The CDR3 loop reads CASSLEWGGGNEQFF. In DNA form, the CDR3 reads TGCGCCAGCAGCTTGGAGTGGGGGGGTGGCAATGAGCAGTTCTTC.

In its sample, this clonotype was seen a few times. The V gene is TRBV5-1, the J gene TRBJ2-7; D is perhaps TRBD1 (6 bases). Germline V gives CDR1 SGHRS, CDR2 YFSETQ. This CDR3 contains 14 residues. The ends were cut back, 2 bases at V and 5 bases at J, with 14 bases in the middle. In DNA form, the CDR3 reads TGCGCCAGCAGCTTTGGGCAGGGGCGAGACGAGCAGTACTTC. Amino acids: CASSFGQGRDEQYF.

This clonotype has only a few counts. The gene calls are TRBV6-6 and TRBJ1-2; weak D call: TRBD1 (5 bases). Germline V gene sequence: CDR1 MNHNY, CDR2 SVGAGI (reference sequence). The CDR3 contains 12 residues. Trimming took off 4 bases at V and 5 bases at J, with 8 bases between the two ends. CDR3 residues: CASSLTDYGYTF. The CDR3 DNA is TGTGCCAGCAGTTTGACAGATTATGGCTACACCTTC.

This clonotype was detected only a few times. The rearrangement uses TRBV19 and TRBJ1-4; no definite D call. The germline CDR1 and CDR2 sequences are LNHDA and SQIVND (reference sequence). The CDR3 is made up of 12 amino acids. Trimming shortened V by 5 bases and J by 4 bases, and 5 bases separated the two germline ends. The CDR3 DNA sequence: TGTGCCAGTAGTTGGCGTAATGAAAAACTGTTTTTT. Translation gives CASSWRNEKLFF.

This clonotype was observed a few times. The rearrangement links TRBV21-1 to TRBJ2-5; the table's D call of TRBD2 was not tested on the DNA. TRBV21-1 is a listed pseudogene. This CDR3 comprises 16 residues. The chain's CDR3 is CASSKVHGPPQETQYF. DNA of the CDR3: TGTGCCAGCAGCAAAGTTCACGGCCCTCCCCAAGAGACCCAGTACTTC.

This clonotype has just a few counts. The chain is built from TRBV28 and TRBJ2-5; 7 bases fit TRBD1. Germline V lookup: CDR1 MDHEN, CDR2 SYDVKM. V shed 6 bases, J shed 1 base, and the junction held 8 bases outside the gene matches. The CDR3 has 15 residues. Here the CDR3 reads CASRRTGGSQETQYF. The CDR3 nucleotides are TGTGCCAGCAGGCGGACAGGTGGGTCCCAAGAGACCCAGTACTTC.

The V and J genes are TRBV3-1 and TRBJ1-6, with TRBD1 as a possible D gene (5 bases). V lost 5 bases and J 7 bases, leaving 15 bases between the germline ends. The CDR3 extends over 15 amino acids. Germline V gene data show CDR1 as LGHDT and CDR2 as YNNKEL (reference sequence). DNA for the CDR3: TGTGCCAGCAGCGGTCGGGCAGGGTTAAATTCACCCCTCCACTTT. Encoded protein: CASSGRAGLNSPLHF.

The chain joins TRBV7-2 to TRBJ2-1; 10 nucleotides align to TRBD1. The CDR3 loop spans 16 amino acids. With V trimmed by 5 bases and J by 3 bases, 7 bases remained unmatched. Germline CDR1 reads SGHTA; CDR2 reads FQGNSA. CDR3 DNA: TGTGCCAGCAGCGGGAGACAGGGGGCGGTCTACAATGAGCAGTTCTTC. Translating gives CASSGRQGAVYNEQFF.

The chain carries TRBV4-3 and TRBJ1-1; 7 positions match TRBD1. Germline V lookup: CDR1 LGHNA, CDR2 YSLEER. This CDR3 has 17 amino acids. V lost 1 base, J lost 1 base, and 9 bases stayed unmatched. The CDR3 here is CASSQGRDSTRNTEAFF. DNA of the CDR3: TGCGCCAGCAGCCAAGGAAGGGACAGCACCAGGAACACTGAAGCTTTCTTT.

The chain employs TRBV28 and TRBJ2-5; 8 bases map to TRBD1. The J call may be incorrect, as the DNA end agrees better with TRBJ2-7. The CDR3 is 12 residues long. CDR1 is MDHEN and CDR2 is SYDVKM in the germline V gene. CDR3 sequence: CASRQQGGEQYF. The CDR3 DNA is TGTGCCAGCAGACAACAGGGGGGCGAGCAGTACTTC.

The chain joins TRBV2 to TRBJ2-1; TRBD1 might be the D (5 bases). The CDR3 is made up of 16 amino acids. Germline CDR1 reads SNHLY; CDR2 reads FYNNEI. Trimming removed 6 bases from V and 7 bases from J, with 22 bases in between. The DNA of the CDR3 is TGTGCCAGCAGGAGGTACGAGCTAGTGCAGGGAAATGAGCAGTTCTTC. This encodes CASRRYELVQGNEQFF.